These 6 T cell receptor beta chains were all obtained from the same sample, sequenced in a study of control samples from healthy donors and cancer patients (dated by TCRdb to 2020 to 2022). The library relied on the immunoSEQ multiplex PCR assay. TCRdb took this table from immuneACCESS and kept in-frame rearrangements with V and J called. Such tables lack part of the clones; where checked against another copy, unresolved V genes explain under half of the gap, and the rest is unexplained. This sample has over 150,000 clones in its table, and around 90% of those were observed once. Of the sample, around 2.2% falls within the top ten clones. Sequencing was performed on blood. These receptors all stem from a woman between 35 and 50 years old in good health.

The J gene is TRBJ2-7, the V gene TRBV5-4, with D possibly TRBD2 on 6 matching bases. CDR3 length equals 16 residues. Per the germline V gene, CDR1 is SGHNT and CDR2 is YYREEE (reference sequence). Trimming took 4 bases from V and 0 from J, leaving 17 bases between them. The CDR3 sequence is CASSVGPTGLSYEQYF. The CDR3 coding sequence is TGTGCCAGCAGCGTGGGACCGACGGGACTCTCCTACGAGCAGTACTTC.

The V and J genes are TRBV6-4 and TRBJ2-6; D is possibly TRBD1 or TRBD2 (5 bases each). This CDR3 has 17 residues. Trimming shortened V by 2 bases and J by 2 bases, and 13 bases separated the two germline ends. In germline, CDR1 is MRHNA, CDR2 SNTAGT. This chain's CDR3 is CASSDTPRGAGANVLTF. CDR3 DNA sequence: TGTGCCAGCAGTGACACCCCAAGAGGGGCTGGGGCCAACGTCCTGACTTTC.

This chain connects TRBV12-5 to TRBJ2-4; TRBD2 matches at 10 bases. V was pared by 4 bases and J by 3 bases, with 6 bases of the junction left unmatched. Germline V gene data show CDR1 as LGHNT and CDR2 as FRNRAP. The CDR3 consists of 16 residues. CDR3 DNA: TGTGCTAGTGGTTCGAGCGGGGGGGCCGTCAAAAACATTCAGTACTTC. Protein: CASGSSGGAVKNIQYF.

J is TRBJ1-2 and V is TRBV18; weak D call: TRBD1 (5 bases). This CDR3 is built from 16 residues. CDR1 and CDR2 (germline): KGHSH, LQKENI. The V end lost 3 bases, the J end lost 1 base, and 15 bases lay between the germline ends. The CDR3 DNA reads TGTGCCAGCTCACCTGATGGGGCGGGGAATAACTATGGCTACACCTTC. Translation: CASSPDGAGNNYGYTF.

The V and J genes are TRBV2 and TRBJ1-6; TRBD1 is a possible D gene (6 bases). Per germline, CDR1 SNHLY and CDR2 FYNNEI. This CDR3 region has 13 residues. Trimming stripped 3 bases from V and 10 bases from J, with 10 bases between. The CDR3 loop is CASSDRGESPLHF. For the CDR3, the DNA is TGTGCCAGCAGTGACAGGGGCGAATCACCCCTCCACTTT. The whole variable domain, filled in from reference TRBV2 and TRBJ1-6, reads EPEVTQTPSHQVTQMGQEVILRCVPISNHLYFYWYRQILGQKVEFLVSFYNNEISEKSEIFDDQFSVERPDGSNFTLKIRSTKLEDSAMYFCASSDRGESPLHFGNGTRLTVT.

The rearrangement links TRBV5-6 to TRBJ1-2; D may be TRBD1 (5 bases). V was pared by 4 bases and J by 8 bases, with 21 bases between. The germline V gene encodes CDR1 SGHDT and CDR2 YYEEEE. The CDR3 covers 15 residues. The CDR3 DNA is TGTGCCAGCAGCCCGGCCGGTGAGGGGTCGAGCGGCTACACCTTC. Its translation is CASSPAGEGSSGYTF.